This T cell receptor beta chain is from a study of T cell changes during pregnancy in multiple sclerosis. The data were produced by immunoSEQ multiplex PCR, yet TCRdb's version contains in-frame clones alone and is incomplete. This repertoire shows about 50,000 clones, 75% to 95% found once; its top ten account for around 8.6%. This clone was seen a single time. Germline CDR1 and CDR2: SGHRS and YFSETQ. The CDR3 sequence is 12 residues long. V was trimmed by 0 bases and J by 7 bases, leaving 5 bases between them. The receptor's source is a female donor with multiple sclerosis, enrolled in a pregnancy study. The chain couples TRBV5-1 to TRBJ2-1; tentatively, D is TRBD2 (5 bases). The source was CD8+ T cells from peripheral blood mononuclear cells, collected after pregnancy. CDR3 amino acids: CASSLGGNEQFF. CDR3 nucleotides: TGCGCCAGCAGCTTGGGAGGGAATGAGCAGTTCTTC.